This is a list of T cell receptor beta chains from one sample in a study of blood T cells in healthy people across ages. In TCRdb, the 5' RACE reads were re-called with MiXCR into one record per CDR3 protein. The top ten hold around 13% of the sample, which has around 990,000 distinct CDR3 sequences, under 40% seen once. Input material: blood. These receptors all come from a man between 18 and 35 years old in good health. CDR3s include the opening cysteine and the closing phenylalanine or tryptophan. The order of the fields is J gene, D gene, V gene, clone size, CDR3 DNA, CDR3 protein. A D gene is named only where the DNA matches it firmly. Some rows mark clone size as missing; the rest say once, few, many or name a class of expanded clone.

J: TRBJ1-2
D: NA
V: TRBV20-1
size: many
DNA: TGCAGATTTTCAGAGAACTATGGCTACACCTTC
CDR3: CRFSENYGYTF

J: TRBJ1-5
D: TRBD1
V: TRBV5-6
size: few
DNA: TGTGCCAGCAGCTCCGCGTCCGGGACAGGGGTTACCTTAAGCAATCAGCCCCAGCATTTT
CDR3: CASSSASGTGVTLSNQPQHF

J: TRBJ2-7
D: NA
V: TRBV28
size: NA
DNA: TGTGCCAGCAGTTTATCTCGGCAAGGCTCCTACAATGAGCAGTACTTC
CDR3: CASSLSRQGSYNEQYF

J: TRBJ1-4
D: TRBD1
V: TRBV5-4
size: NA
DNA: TGTGCCAGCAGCTTAGGACAGGACCACTCCAATGAAAAACTGTTTTTT
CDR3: CASSLGQDHSNEKLFF

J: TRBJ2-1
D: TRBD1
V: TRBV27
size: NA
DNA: TGTGCCAGCAGTTTTCGGACAGGGGGCTTTGATGAGCAGTTCTTC
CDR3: CASSFRTGGFDEQFF

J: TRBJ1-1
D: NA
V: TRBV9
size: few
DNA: TGTGCCAGCAGCCTAGGGGTCCAGAACACTGAAGCTTTCTTT
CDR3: CASSLGVQNTEAFF

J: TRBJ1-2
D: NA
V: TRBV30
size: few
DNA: TGTGCCTGGACTCAACGAGGGGACTATGGCTACACCTTC
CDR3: CAWTQRGDYGYTF

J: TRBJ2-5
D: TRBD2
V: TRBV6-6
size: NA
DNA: TGTGCCAGCAAGTCCGGGACTAGCGGTTACAATGAGCAGTACTTC
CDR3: CASKSGTSGYNEQYF

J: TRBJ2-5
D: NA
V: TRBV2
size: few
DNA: TGTGCCAGCAGTAAGAGTGGATGGGAAGAGACCCAGTACTTC
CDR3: CASSKSGWEETQYF

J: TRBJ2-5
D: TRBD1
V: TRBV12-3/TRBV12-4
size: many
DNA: TGTGCCAGCAGTTTCGGGACAGGTCAAGAGACCCAGTACTTC
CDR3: CASSFGTGQETQYF

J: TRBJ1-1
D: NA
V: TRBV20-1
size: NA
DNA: TGCAGTGCTGGGACCCCTAAAGGAGGCGGGTACACTGAAGCTTTCTTT
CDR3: CSAGTPKGGGYTEAFF

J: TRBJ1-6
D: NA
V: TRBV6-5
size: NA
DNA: TGTGCCAGCAGTTACAGAGTAGGGTATAATTCACCCCTCCACTTT
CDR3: CASSYRVGYNSPLHF

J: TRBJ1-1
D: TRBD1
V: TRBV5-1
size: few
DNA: TGCGCCAGCAGCCTAGGGGGCGCGGGTTCCGGCACTGAAGCTTTCTTT
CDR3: CASSLGGAGSGTEAFF

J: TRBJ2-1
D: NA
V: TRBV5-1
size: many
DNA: TGCGCCAGCAGCTCCTACAGGGATAACAATGAGCAGTTCTTC
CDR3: CASSSYRDNNEQFF

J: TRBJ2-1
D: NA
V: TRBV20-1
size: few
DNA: TGCAGTGCTGGGACGGGATTGAGGTACAATGAGCAGTTCTTC
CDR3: CSAGTGLRYNEQFF

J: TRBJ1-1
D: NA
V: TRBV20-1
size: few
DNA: TGCAGTGCTAGGGCACAGACGAACACTGAAGCTTTCTTT
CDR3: CSARAQTNTEAFF

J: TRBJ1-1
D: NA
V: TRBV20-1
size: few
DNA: TGCAGTGCTAGACGCCAGGCTTATTGGACTGAAGCTTTCTTT
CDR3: CSARRQAYWTEAFF

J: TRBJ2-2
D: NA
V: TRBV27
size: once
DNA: TGTGCCAGCAGTTTATCGACCACAGGGCGCACCGGGGAGCTGTTTTTT
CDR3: CASSLSTTGRTGELFF

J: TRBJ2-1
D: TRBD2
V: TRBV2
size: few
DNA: TGTGCCAGCAGGGCTAGCGGTGCCTCCTACAATGAGCAGTTCTTC
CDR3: CASRASGASYNEQFF

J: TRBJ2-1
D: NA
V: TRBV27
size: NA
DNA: TGTGCCAGCAAGGCCCTACGATTGGGGAATGAGCAGTTCTTC
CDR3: CASKALRLGNEQFF

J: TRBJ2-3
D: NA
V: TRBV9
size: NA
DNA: TGTGCCAGCAGTCATAATCTACAGGGCCTAAACACAGATACGCAGTATTTT
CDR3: CASSHNLQGLNTDTQYF

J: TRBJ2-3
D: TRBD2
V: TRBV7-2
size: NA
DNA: TGTGCCAGCAGCTCATGGGGGGGGAGAGATACGCAGTATTTT
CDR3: CASSSWGGRDTQYF

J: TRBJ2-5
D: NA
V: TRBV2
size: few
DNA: TGTGCCGCGTCGACTATTCAAGAGACCCAGTACTTC
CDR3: CAASTIQETQYF

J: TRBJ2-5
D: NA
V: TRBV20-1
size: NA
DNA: TGCAGTGCTTCCGGACTCCCAACTGAGGAGACCCAGTACTTC
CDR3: CSASGLPTEETQYF

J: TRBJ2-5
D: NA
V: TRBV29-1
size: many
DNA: TGCAGCGTTGTTTTGGGTTCCGGGGAGACCCAGTACTTC
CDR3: CSVVLGSGETQYF

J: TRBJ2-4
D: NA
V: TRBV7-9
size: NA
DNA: TGTGCCAGCAGCTACCTGGAGGGCGTAAACATTCAGTACTTC
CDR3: CASSYLEGVNIQYF

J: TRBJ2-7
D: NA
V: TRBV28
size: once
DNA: TGTGCCAGCAGTTCCGGTGGCGGGAATGAATACGAGCAGTACTTC
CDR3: CASSSGGGNEYEQYF

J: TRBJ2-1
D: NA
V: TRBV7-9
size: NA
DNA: TGTGCCAGCAGCTTAGCGCGCGGCACCAGCTCCTACAATGAGCAGTTCTTC
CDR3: CASSLARGTSSYNEQFF

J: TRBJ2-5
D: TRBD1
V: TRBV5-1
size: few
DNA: TGCGCCAGCAGCTTGCATGGACAGGGCGGGACCCAGTACTTC
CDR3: CASSLHGQGGTQYF

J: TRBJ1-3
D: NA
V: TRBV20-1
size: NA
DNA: TGCAGTGCGAACTCTGGAAACACCATATATTTT
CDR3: CSANSGNTIYF

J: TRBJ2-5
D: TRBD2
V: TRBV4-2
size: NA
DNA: TGTGCCAGCAGCCAAGAGGGAGGGGCAGAGCAGTACTTC
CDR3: CASSQEGGAEQYF

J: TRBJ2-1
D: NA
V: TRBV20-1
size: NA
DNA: TGCAGTGCGGACTCCTACAATGAGCAGTTCTTC
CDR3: CSADSYNEQFF

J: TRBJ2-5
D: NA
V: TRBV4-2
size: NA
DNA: TGTGCCAGCAGCCAGGTAGGGACTTCGCGAGAGACCCAGTACTTC
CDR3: CASSQVGTSRETQYF

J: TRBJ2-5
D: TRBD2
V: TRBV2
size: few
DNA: TGTGCCAGCAGTAGACTAGCGGAGGACCGAGAGACCCAGTACTTC
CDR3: CASSRLAEDRETQYF

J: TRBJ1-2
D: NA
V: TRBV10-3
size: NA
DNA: TGTGCCATCAGTGATAGACAGTTTATGGACTATGGCTACACCTTC
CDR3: CAISDRQFMDYGYTF

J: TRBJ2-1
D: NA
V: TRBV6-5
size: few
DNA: TGTGCCAGCAGCCGACCTATGGTGACTTACTACAATGAGCAGTTCTTC
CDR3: CASSRPMVTYYNEQFF

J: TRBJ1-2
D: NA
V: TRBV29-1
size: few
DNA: TGCAGCGTTGATTCGACAGAGCAGTATGGCTACACCTTC
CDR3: CSVDSTEQYGYTF

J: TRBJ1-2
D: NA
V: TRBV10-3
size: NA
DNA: TGTGCCATCAGGGAGGCTCGGGGTAACTATGGCTACACCTTC
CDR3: CAIREARGNYGYTF

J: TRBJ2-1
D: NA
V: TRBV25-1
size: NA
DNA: TGTGCCAGCAGTGAAATTACGGATGAGCAGTTCTTC
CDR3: CASSEITDEQFF

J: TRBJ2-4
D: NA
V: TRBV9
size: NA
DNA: TGTGCCAGCCGCGTCTCAGGGGGAGGGAACATTCAGTACTTC
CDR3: CASRVSGGGNIQYF

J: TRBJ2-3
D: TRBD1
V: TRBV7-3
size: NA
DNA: TGTGCCAGCAGCTCTGGACAGGACGAAGTCTCCCCAGATACGCAGTATTTT
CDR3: CASSSGQDEVSPDTQYF

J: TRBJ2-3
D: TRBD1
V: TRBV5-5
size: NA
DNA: TGTGCCAGCAGCTTGGAGGGGGCCAGCATAGATACGCAGTATTTT
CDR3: CASSLEGASIDTQYF

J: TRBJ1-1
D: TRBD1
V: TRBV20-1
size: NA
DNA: TGCAGTGCCCCGGACAGGGAAGTCACTGAAGCTTTCTTT
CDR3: CSAPDREVTEAFF

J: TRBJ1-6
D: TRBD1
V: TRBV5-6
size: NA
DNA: TGTGCCAGCAGCGACAAGACAGGGGTTGGAAATTCACCCCTCCACTTT
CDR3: CASSDKTGVGNSPLHF

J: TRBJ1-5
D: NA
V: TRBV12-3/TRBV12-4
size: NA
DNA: TGTGCCAGCAGTTTATCTCCCCGGGGTCAGCCCCAGCATTTT
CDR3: CASSLSPRGQPQHF

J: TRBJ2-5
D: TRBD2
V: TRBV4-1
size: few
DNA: TGCGCCAGCAGCCAAGGTCTAGCGGGGCTTCAAGAGACCCAGTACTTC
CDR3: CASSQGLAGLQETQYF

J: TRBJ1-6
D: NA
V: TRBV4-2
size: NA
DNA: TGTGCCAGCAGCCAAGAAAGTGCCGAAGGAGCCCTCCACTTT
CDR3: CASSQESAEGALHF

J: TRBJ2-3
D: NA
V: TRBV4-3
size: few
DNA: TGCGCCAGCAGCCAAATACCGGGAAGCTCTAGCACAGATACGCAGTATTTT
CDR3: CASSQIPGSSSTDTQYF

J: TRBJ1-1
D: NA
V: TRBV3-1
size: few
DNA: TGTGCCAGCAGCCAAGAGCCGACCGGCACTGAAGCTTTCTTT
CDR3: CASSQEPTGTEAFF